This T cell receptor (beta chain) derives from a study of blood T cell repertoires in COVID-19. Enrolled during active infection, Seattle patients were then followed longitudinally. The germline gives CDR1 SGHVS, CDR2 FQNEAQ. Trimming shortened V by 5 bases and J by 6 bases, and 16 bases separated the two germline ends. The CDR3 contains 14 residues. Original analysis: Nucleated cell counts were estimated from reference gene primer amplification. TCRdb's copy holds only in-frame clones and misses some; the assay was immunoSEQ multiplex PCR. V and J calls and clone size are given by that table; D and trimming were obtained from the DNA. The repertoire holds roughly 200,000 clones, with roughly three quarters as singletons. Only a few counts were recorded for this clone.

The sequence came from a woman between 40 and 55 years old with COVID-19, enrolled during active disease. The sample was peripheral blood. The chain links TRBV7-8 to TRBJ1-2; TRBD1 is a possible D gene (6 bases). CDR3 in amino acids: CASSAQGQPDGYTF. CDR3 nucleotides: TGTGCCAGCAGCGCGCAAGGACAGCCCGATGGCTACACCTTC.